The 19 T cell receptor beta chains below were found in one sample sequenced in a study of T-cell memory formation after mild COVID-19. MiXCR, run by TCRdb on the 5' RACE reads, gives a single entry per CDR3 protein. The table shows 100,000 to 150,000 distinct CDR3 sequences, with roughly 6% occurring only once. Sequencing was carried out using PBMCs or a T cell subset sorted from them (not recorded which). Receptors were obtained from an adult woman who had mild COVID-19 (a few samples of this study predate the infection). Cell type and time point are not known.

This clonotype was seen a few times. The chain recombines TRBV29-1 with TRBJ2-1, with no clear D. CDR3 size: 13 residues. Between the trimmed V and J ends, which lost 4 bases and 10 bases, there was a span of 17 bases. Per germline, CDR1 SQVTM and CDR2 ANQGSEA. The CDR3 is CSVGKPPLGEQFF. The CDR3 DNA reads as TGCAGCGTTGGAAAGCCTCCCCTAGGAGAGCAGTTCTTC.

There are a few counts of this clonotype. This chain links TRBV10-3 with TRBJ2-5; D is perhaps TRBD1 (5 bases). This CDR3 has 13 residues. Germline CDR1 ENHRY, CDR2 SYGVKD. Trimming shortened V by 6 bases and J by 2 bases, and 10 bases separated the two germline ends. The CDR3, as DNA: TGTGCCATCAGCCAGGGTCGGCAAGAGACCCAGTACTTC. Amino acid sequence: CAISQGRQETQYF.

The chain uses TRBV12-3 or TRBV12-4 and TRBJ1-5, with 9 bases lining up with TRBD1. Trimming removed 2 bases from V and 6 bases from J; junction bases left unmatched: 8. The CDR3 extends over 16 amino acids. The CDR3 DNA follows: TGTGCCAGCAGTTTAAGAAGGACAGGGGAGGGTCAGCCCCAGCATTTT. It specifies CASSLRRTGEGQPQHF.

The J gene is TRBJ1-5, the V gene TRBV7-2; perhaps TRBD1 as D (6 bases). The CDR3 runs 16 residues. Germline CDR1 SGHTA, CDR2 FQGNSA. Trimming took off 0 bases at V and 7 bases at J, with 16 bases between the two ends. CDR3 loop: CASSLAARGNGQPQHF. The CDR3 nucleotides are TGTGCCAGCAGCTTAGCGGCCAGGGGAAATGGCCAGCCCCAGCATTTT.

This clonotype was seen only a few times. V is TRBV19 and J is TRBJ2-3, with 12 positions matching TRBD2. The V gene's germline CDR1 is LNHDA and CDR2 SQIVND (reference sequence). V was pared by 5 bases and J by 4 bases, with 7 bases of the junction left unmatched. CDR3 length: 16 residues. The CDR3 region has the DNA TGTGCCAGTAGTCTTGAACTAGCGGGGGGTTCAGATACGCAGTATTTT. Its protein product is CASSLELAGGSDTQYF.

The CDR3 loop is CASSWGAGELFF. The CDR3 DNA reads as TGTGCCAGCAGTTGGGGGGCCGGGGAGCTGTTTTTT. This chain uses TRBV6-6 with TRBJ2-2; D may be TRBD2 (6 bases). Germline V gene sequence: CDR1 MNHNY, CDR2 SVGAGI (reference sequence). With 4 bases removed from V and 6 bases from J, the gap between germline ends came to 6 bases. This CDR3 has 12 amino acids.

This clonotype was seen at least ten times. This chain joins TRBV7-8 and TRBJ2-1; D gene ambiguous. The CDR3 covers 14 residues. The ends were cut back, 5 bases at V and 6 bases at J, with 14 bases in the middle. Germline lookup yields CDR1 SGHVS and CDR2 FQNEAQ. DNA of the CDR3: TGTGCCAGCAGCCCCCACGGTCTGGGCAATGAGCAGTTCTTC. This sequence encodes CASSPHGLGNEQFF.

The V and J genes are TRBV7-6 and TRBJ1-3, with D tentatively TRBD1 (6 bases). The CDR3 runs to 18 residues. The V end was cut by 6 bases, the J end by 0 bases, with 21 bases between. CDR1 is SGHVS and CDR2 is FNYEAQ in the germline V gene. The CDR3 is CASREGGGPDGSGNTIYF. The CDR3, as DNA: TGTGCCAGCAGGGAAGGGGGGGGACCGGACGGCTCTGGAAACACCATATATTTT.

This clonotype was detected a few times. The V gene is TRBV5-4, the J gene TRBJ2-1, with a tentative D call TRBD2 (7 bases). The V end was cut by 7 bases, the J end by 2 bases, with 19 bases between. The CDR3 runs to 16 residues. Per germline, CDR1 SGHNT and CDR2 YYREEE (reference sequence). The DNA for the CDR3 is TGTGCCAGCGCCGAGGGGGGGCCGGGGGCCTACAATGAGCAGTTCTTC. Protein product: CASAEGGPGAYNEQFF.

The chain couples TRBV20-1 to TRBJ1-5; TRBD1 aligns across 10 bases. Germline CDR1 and CDR2: DFQATT and SNEGSKA (reference sequence). CDR3 size: 16 residues. The V and J ends lost 5 bases and 0 bases, in that order; junction bases with no gene match: 7. CDR3 protein: CSALMGTGVSNQPQHF. The CDR3 region has the DNA TGCAGTGCTCTCATGGGGACAGGGGTTAGCAATCAGCCCCAGCATTTT.

In its sample, this clonotype was seen a few times. The gene calls are TRBV20-1 and TRBJ1-2; D not certain. V was pared by 5 bases and J by 0 bases, with 16 bases between. The germline V gene has CDR1 DFQATT and CDR2 SNEGSKA (reference sequence). The CDR3 loop spans 15 amino acids. CDR3: CSALPHPLTNYGYTF. The CDR3 nucleotides read TGCAGTGCTCTCCCCCACCCCCTTACTAACTATGGCTACACCTTC.

This chain uses TRBV14 with TRBJ1-6, with 9 positions matching TRBD1. Trimming took 5 bases from V and 8 from J; bases not matched to a gene: 4. Germline CDR1 SGHDN, CDR2 FVKESK. This CDR3 is built from 14 residues. The CDR3 loop is CASSYGQGHSPLHF. The CDR3 nucleotides are TGTGCCAGCAGCTACGGACAGGGGCATTCACCCCTCCACTTT.

V is TRBV6-1 and J is TRBJ2-5; a weak D match, TRBD1 (5 bases). Germline values: CDR1 MNHNS, CDR2 SASEGT. The length of the CDR3 is 16 residues. The V end was cut by 5 bases, the J end by 4 bases, with 20 bases between. The CDR3 protein is CASSSRQTRNRETQYF. CDR3 DNA sequence: TGTGCCAGCAGTTCAAGACAGACGCGGAATCGAGAGACCCAGTACTTC.

This clonotype was recorded many times. Here the CDR3 DNA reads TGTGCCAGCAGCCAAGGACCGGAGAGGGGCTACACCTTC. Amino acids: CASSQGPERGYTF. The chain has TRBV7-2 and TRBJ1-2; no reliable D call. Per the germline V gene, CDR1 is SGHTA and CDR2 is FQGNSA. The germline V and J ends were trimmed by 5 bases and 8 bases, with 15 bases remaining between them. The length of the CDR3 is 13 residues.

This clonotype was detected many times. The rearrangement uses TRBV7-3 and TRBJ2-7; TRBD1 matches 7 bases. There are 13 residues in the CDR3. Germline V gene data show CDR1 as SGHTA and CDR2 as FQGTGA. V lost 5 bases, J lost 6 bases, and 7 bases stayed unmatched. For the CDR3, the DNA is TGTGCCAGCAGCCCGGGGACAGTTAGCGAGCAGTACTTC. Amino acids: CASSPGTVSEQYF.

This clonotype was seen a handful of times. The chain employs TRBV5-1 and TRBJ1-1; D gene unclear. The CDR3 has 17 residues. The germline CDR1 and CDR2 sequences are SGHRS and YFSETQ. V gave up 0 bases and J gave up 0 bases, with 15 bases separating them. The CDR3 DNA reads TGCGCCAGCAGCTTGGGGTCCGTCCGTCTACTGAACACTGAAGCTTTCTTT. It yields the protein CASSLGSVRLLNTEAFF.

This clonotype showed up many times. J is TRBJ2-7 and V is TRBV7-9; 12 bases agree with TRBD1. The J segment lost 4 bases and the V segment lost 2 bases, leaving 6 bases of the junction unmatched. The length of the CDR3 is 16 residues. Looked up from germline, CDR1 is SEHNR and CDR2 is FQNEAQ (reference sequence). The CDR3 sequence is CASSLTGQGASYEQYF. The CDR3 region has the DNA TGTGCCAGCAGCTTAACGGGACAGGGGGCTTCGTACGAGCAGTACTTC.

The chain has TRBV29-1 and TRBJ2-1; D might be TRBD2 (5 bases). The germline V gene has CDR1 SQVTM and CDR2 ANQGSEA. The CDR3 is made up of 14 amino acids. Trimming left V 3 bases short and J 3 bases short, with 12 bases between. The CDR3 here is CSVENLGSYNEQFF. In DNA form, the CDR3 reads TGCAGCGTTGAGAACCTAGGGAGCTACAATGAGCAGTTCTTC.

This clonotype was seen ten or more times. The chain employs TRBV12-3 or TRBV12-4 and TRBJ1-1, with 7 nucleotides matching TRBD1. Trimming took 6 bases from V and 4 from J; bases not matched to a gene: 8. The CDR3 sequence is 14 residues long. The CDR3 sequence is CASRYDRVSTEAFF. For the CDR3, the DNA is TGTGCCAGCAGATACGACAGGGTGAGCACTGAAGCTTTCTTT.